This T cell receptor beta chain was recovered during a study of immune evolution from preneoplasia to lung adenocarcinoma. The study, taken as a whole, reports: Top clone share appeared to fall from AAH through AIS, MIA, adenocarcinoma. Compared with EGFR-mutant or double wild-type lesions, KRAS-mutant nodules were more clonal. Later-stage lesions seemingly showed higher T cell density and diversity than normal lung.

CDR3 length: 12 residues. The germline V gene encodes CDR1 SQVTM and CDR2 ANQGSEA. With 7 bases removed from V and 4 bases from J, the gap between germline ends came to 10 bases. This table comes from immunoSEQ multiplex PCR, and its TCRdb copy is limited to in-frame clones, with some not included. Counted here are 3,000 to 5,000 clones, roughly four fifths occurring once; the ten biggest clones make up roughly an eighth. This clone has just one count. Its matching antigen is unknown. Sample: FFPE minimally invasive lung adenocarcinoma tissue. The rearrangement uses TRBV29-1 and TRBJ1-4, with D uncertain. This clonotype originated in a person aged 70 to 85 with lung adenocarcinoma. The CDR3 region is CSASGVNEKLFF. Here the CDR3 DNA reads TGCAGCGCCTCCGGCGTTAATGAAAAACTGTTTTTT.